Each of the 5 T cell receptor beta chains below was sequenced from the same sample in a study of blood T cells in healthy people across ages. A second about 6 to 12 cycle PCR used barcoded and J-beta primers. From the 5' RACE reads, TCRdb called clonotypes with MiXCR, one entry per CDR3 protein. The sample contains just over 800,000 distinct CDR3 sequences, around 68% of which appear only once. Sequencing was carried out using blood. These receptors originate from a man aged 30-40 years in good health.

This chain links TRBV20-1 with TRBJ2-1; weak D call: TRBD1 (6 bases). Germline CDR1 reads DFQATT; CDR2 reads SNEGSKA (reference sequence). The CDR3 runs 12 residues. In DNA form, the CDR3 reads TGCAGGACACGGACAGTCTACAATGAGCAGTTCTTC. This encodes CRTRTVYNEQFF.

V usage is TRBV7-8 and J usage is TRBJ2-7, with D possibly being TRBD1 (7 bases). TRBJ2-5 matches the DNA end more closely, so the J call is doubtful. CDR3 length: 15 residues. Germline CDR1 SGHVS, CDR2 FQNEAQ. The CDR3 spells CASSPEGALPGTQYF. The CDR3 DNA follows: TGTGCCAGCAGCCCGGAGGGGGCCCTACCAGGGACCCAGTACTTC.

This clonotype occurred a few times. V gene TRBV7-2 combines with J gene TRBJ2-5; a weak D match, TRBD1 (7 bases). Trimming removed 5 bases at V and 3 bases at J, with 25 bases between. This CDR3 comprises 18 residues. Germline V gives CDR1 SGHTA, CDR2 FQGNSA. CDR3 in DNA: TGTGCCAGCAGCCCCGCGGGACCGGACAGACAGGGTAAAGAGACCCAGTACTTC. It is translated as CASSPAGPDRQGKETQYF.

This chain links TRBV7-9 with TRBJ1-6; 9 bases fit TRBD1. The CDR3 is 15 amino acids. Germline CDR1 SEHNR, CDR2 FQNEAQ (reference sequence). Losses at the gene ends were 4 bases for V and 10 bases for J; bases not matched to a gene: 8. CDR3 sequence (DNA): TGTGCCAGCAGCTCTAAGGGACAGGGAAGGTCACCCCTCCACTTT. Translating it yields CASSSKGQGRSPLHF.

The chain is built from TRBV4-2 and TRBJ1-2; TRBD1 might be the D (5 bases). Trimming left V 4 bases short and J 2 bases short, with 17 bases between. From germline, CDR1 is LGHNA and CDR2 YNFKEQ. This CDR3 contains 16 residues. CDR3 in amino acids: CASSPSRGTANYGYTF. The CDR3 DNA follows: TGTGCCAGCAGCCCTTCTCGGGGGACCGCCAACTATGGCTACACCTTC.